The rows below give T cell receptor beta chains drawn from one sample of a study of cytomegalovirus exposure and HLA in healthy donors. Profiled with immunoSEQ multiplex PCR; TCRdb holds only in-frame clones, not every one. Altogether approximately 150,000 clones are present, 70% to 90% being singletons, with the ten largest covering about 3.5%. Sequencing was performed on PBMCs. These receptors came from a woman aged 18-29 years in good health and CMV-seropositive. CDR3s include the opening cysteine and the closing phenylalanine or tryptophan.

V	J	CDR3
TRBV9	TRBJ1-4	CASSVAGTGVGQNEKLFF
TRBV7-9	TRBJ2-5	CASSTSLRAQYF
TRBV5-6	TRBJ1-2	CASSAFSSDYGYTF
TRBV7-2	TRBJ2-1	CASSLNGGTGNLNEQFF
TRBV11-2	TRBJ1-2	CASSLDQGTGGERNYGYTF
TRBV19	TRBJ2-7	CASSSTGYEQYF
TRBV19	TRBJ1-2	CASSMVTHEGYTF
TRBV19	TRBJ1-1	CASSPRRTGGTEAFF
TRBV7-3	TRBJ2-5	CASSSRTSGRQETQYF
TRBV4-3	TRBJ1-4	CASSQVREKLFF
TRBV6-5	TRBJ2-2	CASSTRDSLTGELFF
TRBV19	TRBJ1-5	CASSITGGSNQPQHF
TRBV18	TRBJ2-2	CASSSIETGGDTGELFF
TRBV6-5	TRBJ1-2	CASSPGQGGDYGYTF
TRBV27	TRBJ2-3	CASSLLGLAPSTDTQYF
TRBV10-3	TRBJ1-5	CAIRTDRAQPQHF
TRBV30	TRBJ1-2	CAWSVLGRGPYGYTF
TRBV23-1	TRBJ2-3	CASRGGPEASTDTQYF
TRBV10-3	TRBJ2-7	CAIQGDSSYEQYF
TRBV5-1	TRBJ2-5	CASSFGQGQETQYF
TRBV10-1	TRBJ2-3	CASSPTSGSFVSDTQYF
TRBV11-3	TRBJ2-1	CASSKRASPPTDEQFF
TRBV14	TRBJ1-1	CASSQVAGATAFF
TRBV30	TRBJ1-1	CAWSPGGSTEAFF
TRBV6-6	TRBJ2-1	CASSSGTSGRGEQFF
TRBV27	TRBJ2-7	CASMGGASYEQYF
TRBV7-3	TRBJ2-1	CASSLRGAGIYNEQFF
TRBV7-9	TRBJ2-1	CASSWAPAGGAHEQFF
TRBV5-1	TRBJ2-5	CASSSPPQGFGQETQYF
TRBV4-3	TRBJ1-2	CASSHQGSYGYTF
TRBV10-1	TRBJ1-1	CASSESLGRVTEAFF
TRBV7-8	TRBJ2-2	CASSNFDTGELFF
TRBV2	TRBJ1-5	CASSRQGWGNQPQHF
TRBV7-3	TRBJ2-7	CASSPPGASGSSYEQYF
TRBV6-5	TRBJ2-2	CASSRGGNTGELFF
TRBV7-8	TRBJ2-7	CASSLDTGTVDEQYF
TRBV2	TRBJ2-1	CASKGTSGSDEQFF
TRBV5-1	TRBJ2-2	CASSLLADTGELFF
TRBV15	TRBJ1-5	CATSLTTGGGQPQHF
TRBV6-5	TRBJ2-3	CASSSLAGGTDTQYF
TRBV30	TRBJ2-1	CAWNAALAREQFF
TRBV21-1	TRBJ2-7	CASSKAAASGVQTYEQYF